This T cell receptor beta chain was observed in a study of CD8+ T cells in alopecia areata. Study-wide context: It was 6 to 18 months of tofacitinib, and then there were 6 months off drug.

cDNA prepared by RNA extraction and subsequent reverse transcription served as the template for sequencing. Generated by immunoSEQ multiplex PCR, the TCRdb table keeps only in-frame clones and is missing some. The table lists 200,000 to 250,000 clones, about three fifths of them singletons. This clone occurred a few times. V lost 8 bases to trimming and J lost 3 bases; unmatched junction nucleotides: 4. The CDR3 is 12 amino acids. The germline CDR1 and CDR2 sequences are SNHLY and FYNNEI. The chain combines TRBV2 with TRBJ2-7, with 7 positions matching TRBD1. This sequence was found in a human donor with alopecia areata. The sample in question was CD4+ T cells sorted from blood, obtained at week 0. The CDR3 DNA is TGTGCCAGCGGGGGACAGCTCTACGAGCAGTACTTC. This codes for CASGGQLYEQYF.